This T cell receptor (beta chain) comes out of a study of T cell changes during pregnancy in multiple sclerosis. Sequenced by immunoSEQ multiplex PCR; TCRdb stores in-frame clones only, minus some. The sample holds approximately 40,000 clones; around 90% are singletons and the top ten take more than 0.3%. Germline CDR1 reads MNHEY; CDR2 reads SVGAGI. The CDR3 contains 14 residues. V was shortened by 5 bases and J by 2 bases, with 13 bases between the two germline ends. The clonotype originates from a female donor in good health, enrolled as a control in a pregnancy study. The chain combines TRBV6-5 with TRBJ2-7; a possible D gene is TRBD1 (6 bases). The input for sequencing was CD4+ T cells from peripheral blood mononuclear cells, taken after pregnancy. CDR3 in amino acids: CASSPWDTPYEQYF. The CDR3 coding sequence is TGTGCCAGCAGTCCCTGGGACACCCCCTACGAGCAGTACTTC.